This entry lists 32 T cell receptor beta chains sequenced from one sample in a study of T cell clonality in common variable immunodeficiency (dated by TCRdb to 2015 to 2017). The receptor library was made with the immunoSEQ multiplex PCR assay. This immuneACCESS table, as held by TCRdb, lists in-frame sequences with V and J called but not all clones. Of the missing ones, under half trace to an unresolved V gene in checked studies; the others have no known cause. The table notes tens of thousands of clones here, none of them singletons. About 12% of the sample is in the top ten clones. Sequenced material: peripheral blood mononuclear cells. These receptors were obtained from a person aged 18 to 70 in good health.

This clone appeared many times. The read finishes 3 residues shy of the CDR3 end, and the germline J gene is used to complete it. This chain connects TRBV20-1 to TRBJ2-1; 13 bases agree with TRBD2. This CDR3 spans 14 amino acids. Germline V CDR1 and CDR2: DFQATT, SNEGSKA (reference sequence). V lost 4 bases to trimming and J lost 7 bases; unmatched junction nucleotides: 4. The CDR3 here is CSAKGTSGVNEQFF. The DNA read from the CDR3 is TGCAGTGCTAAGGGGACTAGCGGGGTAAATGAG.

This clone came up a few times. One end of the junction does not line up with germline, which may come from a read error. Read sequence stops 3 residues before the CDR3 end, and the germline J gene provides the missing end. The J gene is TRBJ1-1, the V gene TRBV6-1, with 8 bases that match TRBD1. The CDR3 extends over 17 amino acids. CDR1 and CDR2 (germline): MNHNS, SASEGT. The CDR3 DNA, read in part, is TGTGCCAGCACTGAAAGGAGGACAGGGAGGAACAGGACTGAA. Translated, it gives CASTERRTGRNRTE. The whole CDR3 protein is CASTERRTGRNRTEAFF.

This clone showed up many times. The read gets to within 3 residues of the CDR3 end, and the germline J gene fills in the rest. The chain employs TRBV7-3 and TRBJ1-1; perhaps TRBD1 as D (5 bases). The CDR3 runs 13 residues. Trimming removed 5 bases at V and 1 base at J, with 8 bases between. Germline V CDR1 and CDR2: SGHTA, FQGTGA. The part of the CDR3 DNA that was read is TGTGCCAGCAGCCCCCAGGGGAACACTGAA. This codes for CASSPQGNTE. The full CDR3 protein is CASSPQGNTEAFF.

This clone has at least ten counts. With the read ending 3 residues before the CDR3 end, the germline J gene is used to fill in that end. The V call is TRBV7-2, the J call TRBJ2-7, with TRBD1 identical over 7 bases. The CDR3 loop spans 14 amino acids. CDR1 is SGHTA, CDR2 FQGNSA, per germline. The V and J ends lost 5 bases and 2 bases, in that order; junction bases with no gene match: 6. Partial CDR3 DNA: TGTGCCAGCAGCAAGAACAGGGGCCCCTACGAG. Its translation: CASSKNRGPYE. The complete CDR3 reads CASSKNRGPYEQYF.

Ten or more counts support this clone. Read coverage stops 3 residues before the CDR3 terminus; the germline J gene supplies the remainder. This rearrangement joins TRBV5-1 to TRBJ2-2; 11 nucleotides agree with TRBD2. J lost 0 bases, V lost 2 bases, and 6 bases had no gene match. Germline CDR1 reads SGHRS; CDR2 reads YFSETQ. The CDR3 is 18 residues long. Incomplete CDR3 DNA: TGCGCCAGCAGCTTAGGACTAGCGGGCGGAGCGAACACCGGGGAG. This sequence encodes CASSLGLAGGANTGE. The CDR3 in full is CASSLGLAGGANTGELFF.

This clone was counted only a few times. The read is 3 residues too short to cover the CDR3 end, so that end is filled in from the germline J gene. The rearrangement links TRBV6-1 to TRBJ2-4; 8 bases line up with TRBD2. CDR1 is MNHNS, CDR2 SASEGT, per germline. CDR3 length: 16 amino acids. The CDR3 reads CASSEREGLANYGQYF. CDR3 bases read: TGTGCCAGCAGTGAACGGGAGGGGTTAGCTAACTATGGT.

In this sample, this clone turned up many times. Sequencing ends 3 residues short of the CDR3 end; the germline J gene provides the rest. The chain recombines TRBV4-1 with TRBJ1-1; 9 positions match TRBD1. V shed 4 bases, J shed 4 bases, and the junction held 4 bases outside the gene matches. The CDR3 loop spans 14 amino acids. Germline-derived CDR1 and CDR2 are MGHRA and YSYEKL. Here the CDR3 reads CASSPTGGGTEAFF. CDR3 DNA, as far as it was read: TGCGCCAGCAGCCCAACAGGGGGCGGCACTGAA.

This clone occurred many times. Sequencing ends 3 residues short of the CDR3 end; the germline J gene provides the rest. The chain recombines TRBV18 with TRBJ2-3; D gene ambiguous. The V gene's germline CDR1 is KGHSH and CDR2 LQKENI. There are 13 residues in the CDR3. Trimming left V 3 bases short and J 5 bases short, with 9 bases between. CDR3 amino acids: CASSPQELDTQYF. Partial CDR3 DNA: TGTGCCAGCTCACCGCAGGAGTTAGATACG.

This clone was detected many times. CDR3 region: CASSHGTGGYSNQPQHF. CDR3 DNA, as far as it was read: TGCGCCAGCAGCCACGGGACAGGGGGATATAGCAATCAGCCC. This rearrangement joins TRBV4-1 to TRBJ1-5, with 11 bases fitting TRBD1. The read is 3 residues too short to cover the CDR3 end, so that end is filled in from the germline J gene. Germline V gives CDR1 MGHRA, CDR2 YSYEKL. The CDR3 totals 17 residues. After removal of 3 bases from V and 0 bases from J, the junction contained 4 bases not matched to a gene.

This clone was counted at least ten times. The CDR3 is CSATTSGGAGETQYF. The part of the CDR3 DNA that was read is TGCAGTGCTACGACTAGCGGGGGGGCGGGTGAGACC. The V and J genes are TRBV20-1 and TRBJ2-5; 14 nucleotides agree with TRBD2. Coverage ceases 3 residues before the CDR3 finishes, and the germline J gene fills in the end. CDR3 length equals 15 residues. The germline gives CDR1 DFQATT, CDR2 SNEGSKA (reference sequence). V was clipped by 4 bases and J by 5 bases; unmatched bases: 6.

Concerning this clone: The sequence runs out 3 residues before the end of the CDR3; the remainder is reconstructed from the germline J gene. The V gene is TRBV18, the J gene TRBJ1-5, with 7 nucleotides matching TRBD1. The V gene end was trimmed by 0 bases and the J gene end by 5 bases; junction bases not matched to a gene: 4. Germline values: CDR1 KGHSH, CDR2 LQKENI. The CDR3 contains 15 residues. CDR3 protein: CASSPPGDRYQPQHF. The sequenced part of the CDR3 DNA is TGTGCCAGCTCACCACCGGGGGACAGATATCAGCCC. Filled out from reference TRBV18 and TRBJ1-5, the complete variable domain reads NAGVMQNPRHLVRRRGQEARLRCSPMKGHSHVYWYRQLPEEGLKFMVYLQKENIIDESGMPKERFSAEFPKEGPSILRIQQVVRGDSAAYFCASSPPGDRYQPQHFGDGTRLSIL.

As concerns this clone: The read comes to an end 3 residues before the CDR3 does, leaving the germline J gene to fill in the end. The chain links TRBV20-1 to TRBJ2-1, with D possibly TRBD2 on 6 matching bases. Trimming took 3 bases from V and 7 from J, leaving 16 bases between them. Germline V lookup: CDR1 DFQATT, CDR2 SNEGSKA (reference sequence). This CDR3 spans 14 amino acids. CDR3 DNA (partial): TGCAGTGCTAGTAGGCGGGGCGGAGCAAATGAG. Translated: CSASRRGGANE. The complete CDR3 reads CSASRRGGANEQFF.

As for this clone: The DNA ends 3 residues before the CDR3 does, and the rest of the CDR3 is filled in from the germline J gene. The rearrangement uses TRBV5-1 and TRBJ2-7, with D possibly matching TRBD2 (7 bases). Trimming stripped 0 bases from V and 3 bases from J, with 13 bases between. The CDR3 has 15 amino acids. The germline V gene encodes CDR1 SGHRS and CDR2 YFSETQ. The sequenced part of the CDR3 DNA is TGCGCCAGCAGCTTGGATGCGGGGGCGAGCTACGAG. Translating gives CASSLDAGASYE. The entire CDR3 protein is CASSLDAGASYEQYF. The whole variable domain, filled in from reference TRBV5-1 and TRBJ2-7, reads KAGVTQTPRYLIKTRGQQVTLSCSPISGHRSVSWYQQTPGQGLQFLFEYFSETQRNKGNFPGRFSGRQFSNSRSEMNVSTLELGDSALYLCASSLDAGASYEQYFGPGTRLTVT.

This clone was seen more than once but under ten times. Read coverage stops 3 residues before the CDR3 terminus; the germline J gene supplies the remainder. The chain uses TRBV18 and TRBJ1-6; TRBD1 is a possible D gene (6 bases). Germline CDR1 is KGHSH and CDR2 is LQKENI. This CDR3 is 15 amino acids long. Trimming took 3 bases from V and 6 from J, leaving 12 bases between them. The sequenced part of the CDR3 DNA is TGTGCCAGCTCACCTACAGGGATGGGTAATTCACCC. Amino acids: CASSPTGMGNSP. The full CDR3 reads CASSPTGMGNSPLHF.

This clone was observed many times. The read ends 3 residues shy of where the CDR3 ends; the end is completed using the germline J gene. The chain couples TRBV18 to TRBJ2-7, with D possibly being TRBD1 or TRBD2 (6 bases each). V was cut by 6 bases and J by 3 bases, with 21 bases left in between. Germline CDR1 KGHSH, CDR2 LQKENI. This CDR3 has 16 amino acids. CDR3 sequence: CASSPTGKGGGYEQYF. CDR3 DNA, as far as it was read: TGTGCCAGCTCTCCCACAGGGAAAGGGGGAGGCTACGAG.

Remarks on this clone: The DNA ends 3 residues before the CDR3 does, and the rest of the CDR3 is filled in from the germline J gene. The gene calls are TRBV19 and TRBJ1-5, with a possible D match to TRBD1 (5 bases). This CDR3 has 14 residues. V lost 7 bases, J lost 0 bases, and 10 bases lay in between. The germline CDR1 and CDR2 sequences are LNHDA and SQIVND (reference sequence). CDR3 DNA, as far as it was read: TGTGCCAGTAAAGACAGCAATAGCAATCAGCCC. Amino acids: CASKDSNSNQP. The full CDR3 is CASKDSNSNQPQHF.

This clone was detected only a few times. CDR3 DNA (partial): TGCAGTGCTCAGACTAGCGGGGGAGAGACG. Translated: CSAQTSGGET. The CDR3 reads in full as CSAQTSGGETQYF. The V gene is TRBV20-1, the J gene TRBJ2-3; the match to TRBD2 covers 12 bases. The read is 3 residues too short to cover the CDR3 end, so that end is filled in from the germline J gene. Germline loops: CDR1 DFQATT, CDR2 SNEGSKA (reference sequence). The CDR3 totals 13 residues.

This clone was seen repeatedly, ten times or more. The read stops 3 residues short of the end of the CDR3; the missing end is completed from the germline J gene. The rearrangement links TRBV20-1 to TRBJ2-2; 14 bases are shared with TRBD2. With 3 bases clipped from V and 1 base from J, the junction kept 10 bases outside the gene matches. The CDR3 runs 19 residues. Germline CDR1 and CDR2: DFQATT and SNEGSKA (reference sequence). CDR3 DNA, as far as it was read: TGCAGTGCTAGTAACCCCGGGACTAGCGGGGGCCTGAACACCGGGGAG. Translating gives CSASNPGTSGGLNTGE. The full CDR3 protein reads CSASNPGTSGGLNTGELFF.

This clone was picked up many times. Sequencing ends 3 residues short of the CDR3 end; the germline J gene provides the rest. The J gene is TRBJ2-2, the V gene TRBV7-9; D may be TRBD1 (5 bases). CDR3 size: 13 residues. Per the germline V gene, CDR1 is SEHNR and CDR2 is FQNEAQ (reference sequence). Trimming cost V 5 bases and J 8 bases, with 12 bases left between them. CDR3 residues: CASSLGAAGELFF. The covered CDR3 bases are TGTGCCAGCAGCCTAGGGGCTGCGGGGGAG.

This clone was seen many times. The missing CDR3 end, 3 residues past where the read stops, is filled in from the germline J gene. The chain recombines TRBV19 with TRBJ1-1, with D possibly TRBD1 on 6 matching bases. V dropped 3 bases and J dropped 3 bases, with 14 bases sitting between them. Germline loops: CDR1 LNHDA, CDR2 SQIVND (reference sequence). This CDR3 region has 15 residues. The CDR3 DNA, read in part, is TGTGCCAGTAGTATTGGGAGGACAGTTTACACTGAA. It is translated as CASSIGRTVYTE. The entire CDR3 is CASSIGRTVYTEAFF.

This clone was seen a handful of times. The CDR3 end is not reached by the read, which stops 3 residues before it; the germline J gene fills it in. The chain uses TRBV4-2 and TRBJ2-7; TRBD2 aligns across 7 bases. Germline loops: CDR1 LGHNA, CDR2 YNFKEQ. V shed 0 bases and J 3 bases; nucleotides not matched to a gene: 14. The CDR3 runs to 18 residues. The CDR3 loop reads CASSQDRLASGLLYEQYF. The sequenced part of the CDR3 DNA is TGTGCCAGCAGCCAAGATCGCCTGGCTAGCGGTTTACTCTACGAG.

This clone was detected ten times or more. The read ends 3 residues early relative to the CDR3; the germline J gene fills the gap. The genes are TRBV20-1 and TRBJ2-3; possible D gene TRBD1, 6 bases. The CDR3 sequence is 11 residues long. V lost 4 bases to trimming and J lost 7 bases, with 9 bases between them. Germline V gene sequence: CDR1 DFQATT, CDR2 SNEGSKA (reference sequence). CDR3 loop: CSAKGVNTQYF. The CDR3 DNA, read in part, is TGCAGTGCTAAGGGGGTTAATACG.

This clone was seen many times. The CDR3 end falls 3 residues outside the read, so it is completed with the germline J gene. The chain combines TRBV7-9 with TRBJ2-1; D not certain. The CDR3 is made up of 11 amino acids. V gave up 4 bases and J gave up 9 bases, with 7 bases separating them. Germline V lookup: CDR1 SEHNR, CDR2 FQNEAQ (reference sequence). Here the CDR3 reads CASSSLSEQFF. CDR3 bases read: TGTGCCAGCAGCTCCCTCTCTGAG.

This clone was recorded many times. Read sequence stops 3 residues before the CDR3 end, and the germline J gene provides the missing end. V usage is TRBV6-4 and J usage is TRBJ2-3, with 8 bases aligning to TRBD2. Germline CDR1 MRHNA, CDR2 SNTAGT. The CDR3 is made up of 14 amino acids. Losses at the gene ends were 3 bases for V and 5 bases for J; bases not matched to a gene: 4. The chain's CDR3 is CASSETGGGDTQYF. CDR3 DNA (partial): TGTGCCAGCAGTGAGACGGGGGGGGGAGATACG.

This clone was seen repeatedly, ten times or more. The read terminates 3 residues ahead of where the CDR3 ends, so the germline J gene completes it. The chain has TRBV7-3 and TRBJ2-3; perhaps TRBD2 as D (7 bases). The germline V gene has CDR1 SGHTA and CDR2 FQGTGA. The ends were cut back, 0 bases at V and 4 bases at J, with 20 bases in the middle. The CDR3 loop spans 18 amino acids. The CDR3 DNA, read in part, is TGTGCCAGCAGCTTAACCCGGGGGGCCTACGGGGAGGCAGATACG. The encoded protein is CASSLTRGAYGEADT. The whole CDR3 region reads CASSLTRGAYGEADTQYF.

This clone was detected ten times or more. The read falls 3 residues short of the CDR3 end, and the missing part is taken from the germline J gene. The rearrangement links TRBV20-1 to TRBJ2-3; maybe TRBD2 (5 bases). The CDR3 consists of 14 residues. Trimming removed 3 bases at V and 4 bases at J, with 14 bases between. Germline CDR1 reads DFQATT; CDR2 reads SNEGSKA (reference sequence). CDR3 region: CSASMDSRADTQYF. The CDR3 DNA, read in part, is TGCAGTGCTAGCATGGACTCTCGCGCAGATACG.

Worth noting for this clone: Coverage ceases 3 residues before the CDR3 finishes, and the germline J gene fills in the end. The J gene is TRBJ1-4, the V gene TRBV7-9; D not resolved. The CDR3 totals 15 residues. Germline assignment: CDR1 SEHNR and CDR2 FQNEAQ (reference sequence). V was trimmed by 1 base and J by 4 bases, leaving 10 bases between them. CDR3 bases read: TGTGCCAGCAGCTTAGATGGCGGGAGTAATGAAAAA. Its translation: CASSLDGGSNEK. The complete CDR3 protein is CASSLDGGSNEKLFF.

This clone was counted at least ten times. The sequenced fragment ends 3 residues before the CDR3 boundary, so the rest is inferred from the germline J gene. This chain links TRBV5-4 with TRBJ2-5, with D possibly TRBD1 on 7 matching bases. The germline V gene has CDR1 SGHNT and CDR2 YYREEE (reference sequence). V shed 4 bases and J shed 0 bases, with 13 bases lying between them. The CDR3 is made up of 15 amino acids. The part of the CDR3 DNA that was read is TGTGCCAGCAGCCAGGGGGGCAGGTACCAAGAGACC. Amino acid sequence: CASSQGGRYQET. The full CDR3 sequence reads CASSQGGRYQETQYF.

Details on this clone: The CDR3 end falls 3 residues outside the read, so it is completed with the germline J gene. The chain has TRBV5-5 and TRBJ1-1; a weak D match, TRBD1 (6 bases). Deletions cut 5 bases from V and 6 bases from J, with 20 bases between. Germline CDR1 SGHKS, CDR2 YYEKEE (reference sequence). The CDR3 contains 15 residues. The DNA read from the CDR3 is TGTGCCAGCAGTTACCCTGGCGGGGGGCTGTCTGAA. Translating gives CASSYPGGGLSE. The CDR3 reads in full as CASSYPGGGLSEAFF.

This clone was seen repeatedly, ten times or more. The CDR3 is cut off 3 residues early in the read; its end comes from the germline J gene. The chain has TRBV18 and TRBJ2-5; D is possibly TRBD1 (6 bases). The length of the CDR3 is 13 residues. With 1 base removed from V and 3 bases from J, the gap between germline ends came to 6 bases. In germline, CDR1 is KGHSH, CDR2 LQKENI. The sequenced CDR3 bases are TGTGCCAGCTCACCACACAGGGAAGAGACC. Its translation is CASSPHREET. The full CDR3 protein is CASSPHREETQYF.

This clone was counted ten times or more. Read coverage stops 3 residues before the CDR3 terminus; the germline J gene supplies the remainder. The chain employs TRBV19 and TRBJ1-1; perhaps TRBD1 as D (6 bases). V was trimmed by 3 bases and J by 3 bases, leaving 17 bases between them. The CDR3 consists of 16 residues. Germline V gene data show CDR1 as LNHDA and CDR2 as SQIVND (reference sequence). Here the CDR3 reads CASSIRGGRAYTEAFF. Partial CDR3 DNA: TGTGCCAGTAGTATTAGAGGGGGTCGGGCGTACACTGAA.

The CDR3 protein is CASSNKGANEQFF. CDR3 bases read: TGCGCCAGCAGTAACAAAGGGGCGAATGAG. The rearrangement links TRBV5-1 to TRBJ2-1; maybe TRBD1 (5 bases). The CDR3 end is not reached by the read, which stops 3 residues before it; the germline J gene fills it in. V was cut by 5 bases and J by 7 bases, with 13 bases left in between. Germline values: CDR1 SGHRS, CDR2 YFSETQ. The CDR3 covers 13 residues.